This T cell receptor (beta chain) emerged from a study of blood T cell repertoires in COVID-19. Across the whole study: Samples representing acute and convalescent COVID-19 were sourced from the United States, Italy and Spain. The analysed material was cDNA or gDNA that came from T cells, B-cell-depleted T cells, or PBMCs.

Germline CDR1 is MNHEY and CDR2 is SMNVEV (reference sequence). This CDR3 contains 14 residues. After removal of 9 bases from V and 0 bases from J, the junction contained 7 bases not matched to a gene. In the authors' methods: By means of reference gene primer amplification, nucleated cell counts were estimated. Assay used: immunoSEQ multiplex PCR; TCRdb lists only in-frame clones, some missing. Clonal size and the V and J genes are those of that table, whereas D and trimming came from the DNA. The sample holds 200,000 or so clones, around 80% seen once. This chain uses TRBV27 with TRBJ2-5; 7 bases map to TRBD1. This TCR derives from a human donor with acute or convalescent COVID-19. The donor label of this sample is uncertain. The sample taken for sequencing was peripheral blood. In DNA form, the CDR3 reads TGTGCCAGTAGTACCGACAGGGACCAAGAGACCCAGTACTTC. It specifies CASSTDRDQETQYF.